A single sample is the source of the 25 T cell receptor beta chains below, sequenced in a study of neurological immune-mediated disorders (dated by TCRdb to the late 2010s). Reading the label with the study, this specimen's time point is: longitudinal time-point 1 (baseline). Libraries were built with 5' RACE. The sequencer listed for this sample is Illumina HiSeq 2500. In TCRdb, the public reads were trimmed at Q25 with fastp and aligned with MiXCR, with productive beta chains retained. Every entry covers one CDR3 protein and lists the most common genes and DNA from its rows. A total of tens of thousands of distinct CDR3 sequences appear in this sample, roughly 10% of them only once. Of the sample, roughly 9% falls within the top ten clones. The source material was PBMCs. The receptors were sampled from a man aged 30 to 45 in good health.

This clonotype was seen many times. The CDR3: CASSLGSGVGEQFF. CDR3 sequence (DNA): TGTGCCAGCAGCTTAGGTTCGGGGGTAGGGGAGCAGTTCTTC. This rearrangement joins TRBV7-9 to TRBJ2-1; the D gene is possibly TRBD2 (6 bases). Trimming cost V 1 base and J 10 bases, with 14 bases left between them. The germline V gene encodes CDR1 SEHNR and CDR2 FQNEAQ (reference sequence). CDR3 length equals 14 residues.

In the case of this clonotype: This may come from a read error, since a much larger clone is one base off. V is TRBV7-9 and J is TRBJ1-6, with D perhaps matching TRBD1 (6 bases). CDR1 and CDR2 (germline): SEHNR, FQNEAQ (reference sequence). The CDR3 contains 14 residues. The CDR3 region is CASSFGGMSSPIHF. In DNA form, the CDR3 reads TGTGCCAGCAGCTTCGGGGGCATGAGTTCACCCATCCACTTT. Drawing the rest from reference TRBV7-9 and TRBJ1-6, the complete variable domain is DTGVSQNPRHKITKRGQNVTFRCDPISEHNRLYWYRQTLGQGPEFLTYFQNEAQLEKSRLLSDRFSAERPKGSFSTLEIQRTEQGDSAMYLCASSFGGMSSPIHFGNGTRLTVT.

This clonotype was counted at least ten times. The rearrangement joins TRBV7-9 to TRBJ2-1; 14 bases fit TRBD2. The CDR3 is 16 amino acids. Trimming at V came to 4 bases and at J to 8 bases, leaving 7 bases not matched to a gene. Germline values: CDR1 SEHNR, CDR2 FQNEAQ (reference sequence). The chain's CDR3 is CASSSRLAGGQDEQFF. Here the CDR3 DNA reads TGTGCCAGCAGCTCGCGACTAGCGGGAGGGCAGGATGAGCAGTTCTTC.

This clonotype came up many times. V usage is TRBV28 and J usage is TRBJ2-7; TRBD1 matches at 8 bases. CDR1 MDHEN and CDR2 SYDVKM come from the germline V gene. This CDR3 is built from 14 residues. V lost 3 bases, J lost 2 bases, and 3 bases stayed unmatched. The CDR3 coding sequence is TGTGCCAGCAGTTTGGCAGGGGGCACCTACGAGCAGTACTTC. This gives the protein CASSLAGGTYEQYF.

As for this clonotype: A much larger clone differs from this one at a single base, so this may be a read error. The V and J genes are TRBV20-1 and TRBJ2-1; TRBD2 matches 12 bases. The length of the CDR3 is 15 residues. Germline CDR1 DFQATT, CDR2 SNEGSKA (reference sequence). The chain's CDR3 is CSATILAGGNNERFF. The CDR3, as DNA: TGCAGTGCTACCATACTAGCGGGAGGTAACAATGAGCGGTTCTTC.

The chain employs TRBV28 and TRBJ2-4, with D tentatively TRBD2 (5 bases). The germline V gene has CDR1 MDHEN and CDR2 SYDVKM. The V and J ends lost 4 bases and 10 bases respectively, with 11 bases between them. The CDR3 is 12 amino acids. The CDR3 sequence: CASSSGSSIQYF. CDR3 sequence (DNA): TGTGCCAGCAGTTCGGGGTCCTCTATTCAGTACTTC. The whole variable domain, remainder taken from reference TRBV28 and TRBJ2-4, is DVKVTQSSRYLVKRTGEKVFLECVQDMDHENMFWYRQDPGLGLRLIYFSYDVKMKEKGDIPEGYSVSREKKERFSLILESASTNQTSMYLCASSSGSSIQYFGAGTRLSVL.

Points on this clonotype: A single base separates this from a much larger clone, so it may be a read error. This chain's CDR3 is CASSRGLAGVATYNEQFF. DNA for the CDR3: TGCGCCAGCAGCCGCGGACTAGCGGGAGTGGCCACCTACAATGAGCAGTTCTTC. The chain is built from TRBV5-1 and TRBJ2-1, with TRBD2 identical over 13 bases. With V trimmed by 4 bases and J by 2 bases, 9 bases remained unmatched. This CDR3 has 18 amino acids. Germline V lookup: CDR1 SGHRS, CDR2 YFSETQ.

This clonotype was picked up many times. The V and J genes are TRBV20-1 and TRBJ2-5; 7 bases align to TRBD2. The germline CDR1 and CDR2 sequences are DFQATT and SNEGSKA (reference sequence). Losses at the gene ends were 3 bases for V and 4 bases for J; bases not matched to a gene: 14. CDR3 length equals 16 residues. The CDR3 reads CSARGGSGGGVETQYF. As DNA, the CDR3 is TGCAGTGCTAGGGGAGGGTCCGGGGGTGGTGTAGAGACCCAGTACTTC.

The rearrangement joins TRBV20-1 to TRBJ1-5; 7 nucleotides match TRBD1. With 1 base clipped from V and 6 bases from J, the junction kept 3 bases outside the gene matches. The CDR3 has 13 amino acids. Germline V gene data show CDR1 as DFQATT and CDR2 as SNEGSKA (reference sequence). The CDR3 spells CSARGAGGQPQHF. The DNA for the CDR3 is TGCAGTGCTAGAGGGGCAGGGGGTCAGCCCCAGCATTTT.

This clonotype has only one observation. Given a much more abundant clone one base away, this may be a read error. This chain joins TRBV6-6 and TRBJ2-5, with 10 bases matching TRBD2. CDR1 and CDR2 (germline): MNHNY, SVGAGI (reference sequence). The CDR3 loop spans 15 amino acids. CDR3 in amino acids: CAGSHLAGAQETQYF. The CDR3 region has the DNA TGTGCCGGCAGTCACCTAGCGGGAGCGCAAGAGACCCAGTACTTC.

This clonotype was seen at least ten times. V is TRBV7-8 and J is TRBJ2-3; 14 bases line up with TRBD2. CDR3 length: 17 residues. The germline V gene encodes CDR1 SGHVS and CDR2 FQNEAQ. The V segment lost 5 bases and the J segment 8 bases; nucleotides outside the gene matches: 12. In DNA, the CDR3 is TGTGCCAGCAGCCCCGGCTCGACTAGCGGGGGGGGCCGTACGCAGTATTTT. Amino acid sequence: CASSPGSTSGGGRTQYF.

At least ten counts were recorded for this clonotype. This sequence joins TRBV12-3 or TRBV12-4 and TRBJ2-2; TRBD2 matches at 11 bases. This CDR3 spans 19 amino acids. V shed 7 bases and J 1 base; nucleotides not matched to a gene: 14. The CDR3 loop reads CASTGLAEGSPGNTGELFF. DNA for the CDR3: TGTGCCAGCACGGGACTAGCGGAGGGAAGCCCTGGGAACACCGGGGAGCTGTTTTTT.

This clonotype was counted many times. This chain links TRBV12-3 or TRBV12-4 with TRBJ2-1; D tentatively fits TRBD1 or TRBD2 (5 bases each). The CDR3 runs to 14 residues. Trimming took off 8 bases at V and 7 bases at J, with 18 bases between the two ends. The CDR3 spells CASLWGFRVNEQFF. The CDR3 DNA sequence: TGTGCCAGCTTGTGGGGGTTTAGGGTGAATGAGCAGTTCTTC.

The CDR3 coding sequence is TGCATTGTTAGTCGCCAGGGCGCAGGAGATCGGAATGAAAAACTGTTTTTT. Its translation: CIVSRQGAGDRNEKLFF. This chain links TRBV20-1 with TRBJ1-4, with D maybe TRBD1 (5 bases). The CDR3 has 17 residues. Germline V gives CDR1 DFQATT, CDR2 SNEGSKA (reference sequence).

This clonotype has at least ten counts. This chain connects TRBV12-3 or TRBV12-4 to TRBJ2-2, with 7 bases lining up with TRBD1. Trimming cost V 7 bases and J 1 base; bases outside gene matches: 3. The CDR3 runs 14 residues. In DNA form, the CDR3 reads TGTGCCAGCAAGCGACAGGGGAACACCGGGGAGCTGTTTTTT. This codes for CASKRQGNTGELFF.

This clonotype occurred many times. The chain joins TRBV29-1 to TRBJ1-5; 7 nucleotides align to TRBD1. The germline CDR1 and CDR2 sequences are SQVTM and ANQGSEA. The CDR3 contains 14 residues. Trimming at V came to 7 bases and at J to 0 bases, leaving 6 bases not matched to a gene. The DNA for the CDR3 is TGCAGCGATCCGACAGGGACTAGCAATCAGCCCCAGCATTTT. This codes for CSDPTGTSNQPQHF.

At least ten counts were recorded for this clonotype. This chain joins TRBV3-1 and TRBJ2-3, with TRBD1 matching 7 bases. Unmatched junction bases numbered 11, after V lost 2 bases and J lost 3 bases. Germline V gene lookup returns CDR1 LGHDT and CDR2 YNNKEL (reference sequence). The CDR3 has 17 amino acids. The CDR3 sequence: CASSQTFSGQQTDTQYF. CDR3 DNA: TGTGCCAGCAGCCAAACTTTTTCGGGACAGCAAACAGATACGCAGTATTTT.

This clonotype was seen at least ten times. The gene calls are TRBV5-1 and TRBJ2-3; D perhaps matches TRBD2 (5 bases). The CDR3 has 16 amino acids. The ends were cut back, 1 base at V and 4 bases at J, with 16 bases in the middle. The germline V gene has CDR1 SGHRS and CDR2 YFSETQ. Here the CDR3 reads CASSLRTGIVADTQYF. The CDR3 nucleotides read TGCGCCAGCAGCTTGAGGACGGGAATCGTAGCAGATACGCAGTATTTT.

This clonotype was recorded at least ten times. The chain recombines TRBV20-1 with TRBJ2-7; 9 bases agree with TRBD2. This CDR3 is 14 amino acids long. Germline V gives CDR1 DFQATT, CDR2 SNEGSKA (reference sequence). V gave up 6 bases and J gave up 5 bases; unmatched junction bases: 11. As DNA, the CDR3 is TGCAGTGCCCTGACGCTAGCGGGATATGACGAGCAGTACTTC. It yields the protein CSALTLAGYDEQYF.

This clonotype was observed many times. V and J are TRBV5-1 and TRBJ1-4; 8 bases map to TRBD1. Germline-derived CDR1 and CDR2 are SGHRS and YFSETQ. The CDR3 extends over 17 amino acids. Trimming took 1 base from V and 0 from J; bases not matched to a gene: 5. The CDR3 protein is CASSLPGQGTTNEKLFF. The DNA of the CDR3 is TGCGCCAGCAGCTTGCCTGGACAGGGCACAACTAATGAAAAACTGTTTTTT.

This clonotype occurred many times. The genes are TRBV19 and TRBJ2-7; tentative D call: TRBD1 (6 bases). The germline V gene has CDR1 LNHDA and CDR2 SQIVND (reference sequence). This CDR3 spans 14 amino acids. With 5 bases removed from V and 0 bases from J, the gap between germline ends came to 11 bases. The CDR3 reads CASSRGTHSYEQYF. CDR3 bases: TGTGCCAGTAGTCGTGGGACACACTCCTACGAGCAGTACTTC.

This clonotype has a count of ten or more. The gene calls are TRBV5-1 and TRBJ2-5; perhaps TRBD2 as D (6 bases). The CDR3 is 16 residues long. Trimming removed 0 bases from V and 1 base from J, with 13 bases in between. The germline V gene encodes CDR1 SGHRS and CDR2 YFSETQ. CDR3: CASSLAPGGVQETQYF. CDR3 nucleotide sequence: TGCGCCAGCAGCTTGGCCCCAGGAGGGGTCCAAGAGACCCAGTACTTC.

The chain is built from TRBV7-8 and TRBJ2-2; D gene ambiguous. This CDR3 is built from 16 residues. Trimming shortened V by 5 bases and J by 4 bases, and 17 bases separated the two germline ends. The germline gives CDR1 SGHVS, CDR2 FQNEAQ. CDR3 in amino acids: CASSRNIFNATGELFF. The CDR3 DNA reads TGTGCCAGCAGCCGCAATATTTTTAACGCCACCGGGGAGCTGTTTTTT.

This clonotype was observed at least ten times. The genes are TRBV4-2 and TRBJ2-3; D perhaps matches TRBD2 (5 bases). CDR3 length: 17 residues. Trimming left V 0 bases short and J 1 base short, with 14 bases between. The germline gives CDR1 LGHNA, CDR2 YNFKEQ. CDR3 bases: TGTGCCAGCAGCCAAGATCATCGGGGAGTGGGCACAGATACGCAGTATTTT. Its translation is CASSQDHRGVGTDTQYF.

This clonotype has a count of ten or more. The chain links TRBV11-3 to TRBJ2-1; the match to TRBD2 covers 8 bases. The CDR3 contains 15 residues. Losses at the gene ends were 5 bases for V and 9 bases for J; bases not matched to a gene: 12. Germline CDR1 SGHNT, CDR2 YENEEA. The CDR3 reads CASSPRSGLAGEQFF. The CDR3 region has the DNA TGTGCCAGCAGCCCCCGATCAGGGCTAGCGGGTGAGCAGTTCTTC.